The sample holds a few counts of the clone carrying this TCR beta chain. The antigen remains unidentified. The data were obtained in a study of T cells after yellow fever vaccination. This CDR3 has 14 residues. The V gene's germline CDR1 is ENHRY and CDR2 SYGVKD. V trimming: 4 bases; J trimming: 3 bases; junction bases outside the gene matches: 3. Regarding the study as a whole: Post-booster repertoires again held most primary-vaccination clones (96% CD4, roughly 90% CD8). A small proportion of clonotypes was detected in both the CD4 and CD8 compartments. It was a weaker secondary response, yet one that peaked faster, at day 5 versus 15.

Generation of TCR cDNA used 5'RACE template switching (which added a universal primer site and UMIs). TCRdb analysed the 5' RACE reads with MiXCR anew, one entry per CDR3 protein. Of around 550,000 distinct CDR3 sequences listed, approximately 21% are singletons. The TCR comes from a man aged 30 to 45 who received the YFV17D yellow fever vaccine. Sequenced here: PBMCs, sampled 15 days after the yellow fever booster vaccination. The rearrangement uses TRBV10-3 and TRBJ1-5; 7 bases fit TRBD1. The CDR3: CAISAGTDNQPQHF. The CDR3 coding sequence is TGTGCCATCAGTGCTGGGACAGACAATCAGCCCCAGCATTTT.